This TCR beta chain was recorded in a study of T cells after somatic rescue of genetic block. Germline CDR1 reads MGHRA; CDR2 reads YSYEKL. This CDR3 region has 13 residues. Trimming cost V 3 bases and J 10 bases, with 13 bases left between them. Generated by immunoSEQ multiplex PCR, the TCRdb table keeps only in-frame clones and is missing some. Here the sample spans 60,000 to 75,000 clones, about 92% being singletons. This TCR was recovered from a man between 40 and 49 years old. The V call is TRBV4-1, the J call TRBJ2-1; D is ambiguous. What was sequenced was peripheral blood mononuclear cells (PBMCs). The CDR3 sequence is CASSHFLGVEQFF. DNA of the CDR3: TGCGCCAGCAGCCATTTCTTAGGAGTAGAGCAGTTCTTC.